Presented here are 4 T cell receptor beta chains from one specimen sequenced in a study of monozygotic twins with inflammatory bowel disease. TCRdb reworked the 5' RACE reads into one entry per CDR3 protein, no DNA. The listing records about 300,000 distinct CDR3 sequences. What was sequenced was blood. The receptors here all came from a human donor with ulcerative colitis or Crohn's disease, or a healthy co-twin of an affected twin (not recorded which).

The chain has TRBV12-3 or TRBV12-4 and TRBJ2-3; TCRdb proposes TRBD1, but this gene call is untestable without DNA. The CDR3 extends over 15 amino acids. The CDR3 spells CASRRTGSGTDTQYF.

This chain connects TRBV29-1 to TRBJ2-7; TCRdb's assignment of TRBD2 cannot be checked, as there is no DNA. The CDR3 is 12 residues long. The germline V gene has CDR1 SQVTM and CDR2 ANQGSEA. The CDR3 sequence: CSVIGPSGEQYF.

The genes are TRBV5-4 and TRBJ2-1; TCRdb reports TRBD1, a call that lacks DNA to check it against. This CDR3 has 14 residues. Germline loops: CDR1 SGHNT, CDR2 YYREEE (reference sequence). This CDR3 is CASSFVSLYNEQFF.

The gene calls are TRBV19 and TRBJ1-5; TCRdb calls TRBD1, which cannot be checked without DNA. This CDR3 is 16 amino acids long. CDR1 and CDR2 (germline): LNHDA, SQIVND (reference sequence). The CDR3 region is CASSMAAGGSNQPQHF.